Here is one T cell receptor beta chain with its context. Its antigen is as yet unknown. Measured with immunoSEQ multiplex PCR; TCRdb has only the in-frame clones, and not every one. Among 35,000 to 45,000 clones listed, 90% to 95% were seen once. This record comes from a study of T cells in tuberculosis. This CDR3 is built from 15 residues. Trimming took 2 bases from V and 6 from J; bases not matched to a gene: 4. The V gene's germline CDR1 is SEHNR and CDR2 FQNEAQ (reference sequence). Study-wide points: Classification accuracy was about 85% (AUROC approximately 0.89) with the GMM-specific repertoire.

The material sequenced was PBMCs. This chain uses TRBV7-9 with TRBJ1-6, with 7 positions matching TRBD1. The sequence was obtained from a donor aged 10 to 29 with latent tuberculosis or without tuberculosis infection. Some clones in this sample may be carry-over from other donors' samples. CDR3 in DNA: TGTGCCAGCAGCTTACCCGGACAGGTTAATTCACCCCTCCACTTT. As protein: CASSLPGQVNSPLHF. Looking up the rest from reference TRBV7-9 and TRBJ1-6 gives the full variable domain: DTGVSQNPRHKITKRGQNVTFRCDPISEHNRLYWYRQTLGQGPEFLTYFQNEAQLEKSRLLSDRFSAERPKGSFSTLEIQRTEQGDSAMYLCASSLPGQVNSPLHFGNGTRLTVT.